This TCR beta chain was identified in a study of T cells in Graves' hyperthyroidism and ophthalmopathy. Study summary: Peripheral blood draws took place at initial diagnosis, ahead of any treatment.

This clonotype was found many times. The target antigen is unknown. This sample holds PBMCs from less than 13 ml fresh peripheral blood. General study results and limits: The model identified upcoming ophthalmopathy a median roughly 6 months ahead of onset.

It was RNA transcripts that yielded the amplified TCR beta CDR3 regions. TCR CDR3 underwent first-round RT-PCR with the HTBI primer set. TCRdb reprocessed the multiplex PCR reads with MiXCR, giving one entry per CDR3 protein. The sample records some 500,000 distinct CDR3 sequences, 24% being singletons. Per germline, CDR1 SGHRS and CDR2 YFSETQ. V was pared by 4 bases and J by 1 base, with 11 bases between. CDR3 length equals 14 residues. The rearrangement links TRBV5-1 to TRBJ1-1; D perhaps matches TRBD1 (5 bases). Sequences were obtained from blood. The receptor's source is a woman aged 25 to 39 with Graves' ophthalmopathy. CDR3 sequence: CASSKDTRNTEAFF. CDR3 DNA sequence: TGCGCCAGCAGCAAGGACACTCGGAACACTGAAGCTTTCTTT. The whole variable domain, remainder taken from reference TRBV5-1 and TRBJ1-1, is KAGVTQTPRYLIKTRGQQVTLSCSPISGHRSVSWYQQTPGQGLQFLFEYFSETQRNKGNFPGRFSGRQFSNSRSEMNVSTLELGDSALYLCASSKDTRNTEAFFGQGTRLTVV.